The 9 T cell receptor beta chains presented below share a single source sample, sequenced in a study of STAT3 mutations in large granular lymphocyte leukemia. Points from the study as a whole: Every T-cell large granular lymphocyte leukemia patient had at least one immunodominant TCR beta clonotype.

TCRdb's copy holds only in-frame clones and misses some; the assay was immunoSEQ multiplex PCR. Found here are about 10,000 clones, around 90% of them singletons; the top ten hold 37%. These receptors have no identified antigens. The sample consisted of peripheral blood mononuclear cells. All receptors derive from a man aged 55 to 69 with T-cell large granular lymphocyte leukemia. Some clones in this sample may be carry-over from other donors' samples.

The CDR3 is CASSPTDGTTTGELFF. The DNA for the CDR3 is TGTGCCAGCAGCCCGACAGACGGGACCACCACCGGGGAGCTGTTTTTT. The chain has TRBV7-3 and TRBJ2-2; D is possibly TRBD1 or TRBD2 (5 bases each). Germline values: CDR1 SGHTA, CDR2 FQGTGA. V lost 5 bases, J lost 4 bases, and 17 bases lay in between. The CDR3 is made up of 16 amino acids.

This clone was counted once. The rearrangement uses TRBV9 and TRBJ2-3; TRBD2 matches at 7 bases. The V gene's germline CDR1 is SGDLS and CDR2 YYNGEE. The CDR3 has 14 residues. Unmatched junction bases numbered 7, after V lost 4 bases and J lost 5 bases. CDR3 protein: CASSPGLTVDTQYF. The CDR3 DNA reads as TGTGCCAGCAGCCCGGGACTAACCGTAGATACGCAGTATTTT.

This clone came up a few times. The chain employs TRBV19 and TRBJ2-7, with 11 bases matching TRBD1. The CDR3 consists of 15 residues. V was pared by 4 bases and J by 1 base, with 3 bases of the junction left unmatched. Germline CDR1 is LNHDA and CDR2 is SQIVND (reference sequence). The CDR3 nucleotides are TGTGCCAGTAGTACCGGGACAGGGGGATCCTACGAGCAGTACTTC. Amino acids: CASSTGTGGSYEQYF. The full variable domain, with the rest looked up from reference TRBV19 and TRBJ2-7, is DGGITQSPKYLFRKEGQNVTLSCEQNLNHDAMYWYRQDPGQGLRLIYYSQIVNDFQKGDIAEGYSVSREKKESFPLTVTSAQKNPTAFYLCASSTGTGGSYEQYFGPGTRLTVT.

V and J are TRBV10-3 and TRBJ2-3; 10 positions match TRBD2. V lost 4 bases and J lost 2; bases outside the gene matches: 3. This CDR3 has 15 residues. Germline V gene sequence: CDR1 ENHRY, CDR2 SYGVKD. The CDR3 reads CAISGLAGVTDTQYF. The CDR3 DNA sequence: TGTGCCATCAGTGGTCTAGCGGGGGTCACAGATACGCAGTATTTT.

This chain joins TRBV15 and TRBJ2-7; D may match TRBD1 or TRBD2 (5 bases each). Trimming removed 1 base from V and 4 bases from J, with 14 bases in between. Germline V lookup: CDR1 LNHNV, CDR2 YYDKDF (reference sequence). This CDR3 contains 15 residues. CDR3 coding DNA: TGTGCCACCAGCAGAGGCTGGCAGGGAGAGTACGAGCAGTACTTC. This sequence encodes CATSRGWQGEYEQYF. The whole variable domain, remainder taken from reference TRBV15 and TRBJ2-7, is DAMVIQNPRYQVTQFGKPVTLSCSQTLNHNVMYWYQQKSSQAPKLLFHYYDKDFNNEADTPDNFQSRRPNTSFCFLDIRSPGLGDTAMYLCATSRGWQGEYEQYFGPGTRLTVT.

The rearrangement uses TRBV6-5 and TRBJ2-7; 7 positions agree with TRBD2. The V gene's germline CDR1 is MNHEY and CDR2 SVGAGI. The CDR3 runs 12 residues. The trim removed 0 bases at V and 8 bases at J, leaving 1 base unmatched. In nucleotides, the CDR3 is TGTGCCAGCAGTTACTCAGCGGGAAAGCAGTACTTC. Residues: CASSYSAGKQYF.

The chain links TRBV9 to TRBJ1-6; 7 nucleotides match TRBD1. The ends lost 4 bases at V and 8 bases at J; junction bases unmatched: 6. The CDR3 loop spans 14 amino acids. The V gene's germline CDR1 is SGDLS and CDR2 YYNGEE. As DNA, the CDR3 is TGTGCCAGCAGCTCAGACAGGGCATATTCACCCCTCCACTTT. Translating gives CASSSDRAYSPLHF.

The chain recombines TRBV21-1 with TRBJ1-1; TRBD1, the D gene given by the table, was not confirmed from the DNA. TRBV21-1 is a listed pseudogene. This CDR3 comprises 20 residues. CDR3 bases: TGTGCCAGCAGCCAAGGGGGAGGGACAGGGATTATAACCTTGAACACTGAAGCTTTCTTT. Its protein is CASSQGGGTGIITLNTEAFF.

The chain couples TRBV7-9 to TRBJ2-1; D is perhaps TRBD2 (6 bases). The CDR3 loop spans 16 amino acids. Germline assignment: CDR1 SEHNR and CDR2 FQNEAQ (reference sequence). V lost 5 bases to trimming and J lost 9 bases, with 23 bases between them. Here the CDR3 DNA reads TGTGCCAGCAGCGCACGGACTACCCCTGGGTCGGGTGAGCAGTTCTTC. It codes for CASSARTTPGSGEQFF.